One sample yielded the 5 T cell receptor beta chains listed below, sequenced in a study of blood T cell repertoires in COVID-19. Profiling relied on immunoSEQ multiplex PCR, and the TCRdb table lists in-frame clones only, not all of them. This table holds some 300,000 clones, around 87% found once. The sample comprised peripheral blood. The receptors were gathered from a woman aged 40 to 55 with COVID-19, enrolled during active disease.

The V and J genes are TRBV12-3 or TRBV12-4 and TRBJ1-2, with 11 bases lining up with TRBD1. Unmatched junction bases numbered 8, after V lost 3 bases and J lost 14 bases. This CDR3 is built from 13 residues. CDR3 region: CASSFRTGGGSTF. The CDR3 DNA is TGTGCCAGCAGTTTCAGGACAGGGGGCGGTTCGACCTTC.

The V gene is TRBV7-2, the J gene TRBJ1-5, with 9 bases matching TRBD1. The germline CDR1 and CDR2 sequences are SGHTA and FQGNSA. Trimming removed 6 bases from V and 3 bases from J; junction bases left unmatched: 12. The CDR3 spans 17 residues. The CDR3 here is CASRGHAGTGINQPQHF. CDR3 DNA: TGTGCCAGCAGGGGGCACGCCGGGACAGGGATCAATCAGCCCCAGCATTTT.

The chain links TRBV7-2 to TRBJ1-2, with D unclear. V lost 3 bases and J 4 bases, leaving 9 bases between the germline ends. Germline V gene lookup returns CDR1 SGHTA and CDR2 FQGNSA. The CDR3 is 13 residues long. CDR3 nucleotide sequence: TGTGCCAGCAGCTTCGACATCGTCTATGGCTACACCTTC. Translating gives CASSFDIVYGYTF.

The chain combines TRBV27 with TRBJ1-2; TRBD1 matches at 9 bases. CDR1 MNHEY and CDR2 SMNVEV come from the germline V gene (reference sequence). The V and J ends lost 6 bases and 4 bases, in that order; junction bases with no gene match: 9. This CDR3 has 15 amino acids. Here the CDR3 DNA reads TGTGCCAGCAGGAATACAGGGGGCGCCGGCTATGGCTACACCTTC. Translated, it gives CASRNTGGAGYGYTF.

The chain is built from TRBV27 and TRBJ2-7; 13 bases are a match to TRBD2. The V segment lost 6 bases and the J segment 2 bases; nucleotides outside the gene matches: 10. This CDR3 is 17 amino acids long. CDR1 and CDR2 from the germline V gene are MNHEY and SMNVEV (reference sequence). For the CDR3, the DNA is TGTGCCAGCAGAGGACTAGCGGGGGAGATTTTGGCCTACGAGCAGTACTTC. Its translation: CASRGLAGEILAYEQYF.